In this sample, the clone carrying this T cell receptor beta chain turned up a few times. What it binds is unknown. Preparation of the TCRbeta library involved a method that used unique molecular identifiers. MiXCR, applied by TCRdb to the PCR reads, yields one record per CDR3 protein. The sample contains 700,000 to 850,000 distinct CDR3 sequences, approximately 15% of which appear only once. The sample comes from a study of T-cell reconstitution after alpha-beta-depleted transplantation in children. Overall study findings and caveats: After transplant, high TCRbeta diversity at day 60 in some patients arose from surviving recipient T cells and thymic progenitors. The origin of alpha-beta T cells about two months after transplant was reportedly several hundred expanded graft clones. T cells produced anew were the main source of T-cell counts and diversity one year after transplant.

Sequences were derived from PBMCs, mostly from graft donor cells, sampled 360 days after TCRalphabeta/CD19-depleted stem cell transplant. This sequence was found in a male patient aged 10 to 17 who had a stem cell transplant for acute lymphoblastic leukemia, so the T cells may come from the graft donor.

As DNA, the CDR3 is TGTGCCAGCAGTCTACAGGGTCGGGCCGGGGAGCTGTTTTTT. It specifies CASSLQGRAGELFF. The genes are TRBV12-3 or TRBV12-4 and TRBJ2-2, with D possibly matching TRBD1 (6 bases). V lost 5 bases and J lost 6, with 13 bases in between. This CDR3 spans 14 amino acids.